This is a list of T cell receptor beta chains from one sample in a study of cytomegalovirus exposure and HLA in healthy donors. Assay used: immunoSEQ multiplex PCR; TCRdb lists only in-frame clones, some missing. The sample carries around 150,000 clones, 80% recorded once. The sequencing sample was made of PBMCs. All receptors come from a man aged 30-40 years in good health and CMV-seronegative. CDR3s include the opening cysteine and the closing phenylalanine or tryptophan. The D gene is left open where the match is weak. The size entry is marked missing in some rows and otherwise reads once, few, many or a size class.

TRBV2	.	TRBJ1-3	.	TGTGCCAGCAGTGAAGCGCGGCTATCAGCCCACACCATATATTTT	CASSEARLSAHTIYF
TRBV30	.	TRBJ1-6	TRBD1	TGTGCCTGGAGTCCCCCACAGGGGCGAAATTCACCCCTCCACTTT	CAWSPPQGRNSPLHF
TRBV5-6	many	TRBJ2-7	TRBD2	TGTGCCAGCAGCTTGGTGGGGGAGGGTTCCTACGAGCAGTACTTC	CASSLVGEGSYEQYF
TRBV4-3	few	TRBJ2-1	.	TGCGCCAGCAGCCAAGATCGGCGACTAAGGAATGAGCAGTTCTTC	CASSQDRRLRNEQFF
TRBV9	.	TRBJ1-3	TRBD1	TGTGCCAGCAGCACAGGACAGGCTGGAAACACCATATATTTT	CASSTGQAGNTIYF
TRBV9	.	TRBJ2-1	.	TGTGCCAGCAGCCCCCTAAGGGGGAGCTCCTACAATGAGCAGTTCTTC	CASSPLRGSSYNEQFF
TRBV5-4	.	TRBJ1-4	TRBD1	TGTGCCAGCAGCCCCTCCCTACAGGGGGCGGGGGAAAAACTGTTTTTT	CASSPSLQGAGEKLFF
TRBV5-1	.	TRBJ1-3	TRBD1	TGCGCCAGCAGCAAAGCCTCGGGACAGGCCTCTGGAAACACCATATATTTT	CASSKASGQASGNTIYF
TRBV10-1	few	TRBJ1-1	.	TGCGCCAGCAGCCGACAGGAGAACACTGAAGCTTTCTTT	CASSRQENTEAFF
TRBV6-1	.	TRBJ2-7	TRBD1	TGTGCCAGCACTAGGACAGGGACTGTCTACGAGCAGTACTTC	CASTRTGTVYEQYF
TRBV28	.	TRBJ2-7	.	TGTGCCAGCAGTCTCACCCCGGGGTCCCCCTACGAGCAGTACTTC	CASSLTPGSPYEQYF
TRBV13	.	TRBJ2-5	TRBD1	TGTGCCAGCAGCTTTGGGACAGGGGGTAAAGAGACCCAGTACTTC	CASSFGTGGKETQYF
TRBV30	.	TRBJ1-1	TRBD1	TGTGCCTGGAGTGTCGGGGGACAGATGAACACTGAAGCTTTCTTT	CAWSVGGQMNTEAFF
TRBV7-2	.	TRBJ2-3	.	TGTGCCAGCAGCTTAGGAGCGGCGTACACAGATACGCAGTATTTT	CASSLGAAYTDTQYF
TRBV9	.	TRBJ1-2	.	TGTGCCAGCAGCGTAGGAGGGTTACATGGCTACACCTTC	CASSVGGLHGYTF
TRBV7-8	.	TRBJ2-1	.	TGTGCCAGCAGCATCACAGGTGAGCAGTTCTTC	CASSITGEQFF
TRBV5-1	.	TRBJ1-1	.	TGCGCCAGCAGCTTGACAGTCACTGAAGCTTTCTTT	CASSLTVTEAFF